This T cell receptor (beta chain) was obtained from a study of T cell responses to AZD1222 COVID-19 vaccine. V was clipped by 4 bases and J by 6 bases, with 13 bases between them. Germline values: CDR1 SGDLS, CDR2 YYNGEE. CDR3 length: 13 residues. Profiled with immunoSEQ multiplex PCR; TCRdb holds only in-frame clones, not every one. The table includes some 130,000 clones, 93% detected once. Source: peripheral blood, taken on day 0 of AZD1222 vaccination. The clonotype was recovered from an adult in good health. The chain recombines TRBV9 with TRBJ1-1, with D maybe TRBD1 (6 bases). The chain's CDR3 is CASSTDSGAEAFF. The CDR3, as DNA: TGTGCCAGCAGCACCGATTCAGGGGCTGAAGCTTTCTTT.